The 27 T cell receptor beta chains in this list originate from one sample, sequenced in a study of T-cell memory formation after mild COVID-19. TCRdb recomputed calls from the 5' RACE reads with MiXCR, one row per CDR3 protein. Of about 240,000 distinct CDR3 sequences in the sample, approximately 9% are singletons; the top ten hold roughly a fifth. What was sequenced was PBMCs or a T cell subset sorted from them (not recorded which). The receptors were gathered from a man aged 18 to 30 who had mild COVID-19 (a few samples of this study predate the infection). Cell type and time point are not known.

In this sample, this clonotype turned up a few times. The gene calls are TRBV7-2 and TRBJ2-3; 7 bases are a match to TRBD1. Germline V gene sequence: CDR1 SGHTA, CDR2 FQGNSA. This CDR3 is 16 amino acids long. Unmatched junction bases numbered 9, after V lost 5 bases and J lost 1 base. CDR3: CASSPTWTGGTDTQYF. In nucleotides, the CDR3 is TGTGCCAGCAGCCCCACCTGGACAGGAGGCACAGATACGCAGTATTTT. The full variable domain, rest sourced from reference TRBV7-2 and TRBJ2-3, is GAGVSQSPSNKVTEKGKDVELRCDPISGHTALYWYRQSLGQGLEFLIYFQGNSAPDKSGLPSDRFSAERTGGSVSTLTIQRTQQEDSAVYLCASSPTWTGGTDTQYFGPGTRLTVL.

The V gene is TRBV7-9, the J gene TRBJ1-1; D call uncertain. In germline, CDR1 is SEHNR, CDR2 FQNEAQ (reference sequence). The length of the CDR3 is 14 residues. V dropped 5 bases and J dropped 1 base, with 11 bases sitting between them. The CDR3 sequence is CASSQSAGNTEAFF. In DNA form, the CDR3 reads TGTGCCAGCAGCCAATCGGCGGGGAACACTGAAGCTTTCTTT.

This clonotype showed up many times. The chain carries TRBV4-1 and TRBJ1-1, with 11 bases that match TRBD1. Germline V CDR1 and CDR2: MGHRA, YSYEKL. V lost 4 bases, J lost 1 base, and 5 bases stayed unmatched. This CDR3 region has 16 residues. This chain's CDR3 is CASSLGTGGENTEAFF. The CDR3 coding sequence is TGCGCCAGCAGCCTCGGGACAGGGGGGGAGAACACTGAAGCTTTCTTT.

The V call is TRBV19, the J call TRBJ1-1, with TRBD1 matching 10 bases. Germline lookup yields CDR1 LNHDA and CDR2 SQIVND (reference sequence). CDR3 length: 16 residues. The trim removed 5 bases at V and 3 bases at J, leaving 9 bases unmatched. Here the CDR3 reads CASSLPGTGAHTEAFF. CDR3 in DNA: TGTGCCAGTAGTCTCCCCGGGACAGGGGCACACACTGAAGCTTTCTTT.

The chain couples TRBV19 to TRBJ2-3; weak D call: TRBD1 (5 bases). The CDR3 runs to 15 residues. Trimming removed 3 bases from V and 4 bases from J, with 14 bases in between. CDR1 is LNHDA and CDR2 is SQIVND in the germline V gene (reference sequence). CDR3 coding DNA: TGTGCCAGTAGTATGTTTCAGGGTCCCCCAGATACGCAGTATTTT. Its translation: CASSMFQGPPDTQYF. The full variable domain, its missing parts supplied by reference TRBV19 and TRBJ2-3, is DGGITQSPKYLFRKEGQNVTLSCEQNLNHDAMYWYRQDPGQGLRLIYYSQIVNDFQKGDIAEGYSVSREKKESFPLTVTSAQKNPTAFYLCASSMFQGPPDTQYFGPGTRLTVL.

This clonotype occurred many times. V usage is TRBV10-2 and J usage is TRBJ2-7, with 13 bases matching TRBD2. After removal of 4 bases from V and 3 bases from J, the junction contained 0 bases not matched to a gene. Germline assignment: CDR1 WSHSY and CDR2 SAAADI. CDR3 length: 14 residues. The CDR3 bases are TGCGCCAGCAGTGGACTAGCGGGGGGCTACGAGCAGTACTTC. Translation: CASSGLAGGYEQYF.

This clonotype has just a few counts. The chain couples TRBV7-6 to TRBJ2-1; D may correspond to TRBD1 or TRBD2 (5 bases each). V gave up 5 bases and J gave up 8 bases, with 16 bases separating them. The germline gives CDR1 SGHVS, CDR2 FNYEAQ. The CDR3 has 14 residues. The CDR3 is CASSHLGVADEQFF. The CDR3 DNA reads TGTGCCAGCAGCCACCTGGGGGTGGCCGATGAGCAGTTCTTC.

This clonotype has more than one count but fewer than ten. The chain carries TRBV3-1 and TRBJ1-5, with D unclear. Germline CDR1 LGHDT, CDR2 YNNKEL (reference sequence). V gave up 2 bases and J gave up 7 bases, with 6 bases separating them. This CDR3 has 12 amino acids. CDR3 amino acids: CASSQQGQPQHF. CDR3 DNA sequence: TGTGCCAGCAGCCAACAAGGCCAGCCCCAGCATTTT.

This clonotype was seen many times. CDR3: CASSGFERGTYEQYV. The CDR3 DNA is TGTGCCAGCAGTGGTTTTGAGCGGGGCACCTACGAGCAGTACGTC. The chain carries TRBV2 and TRBJ2-7; 7 bases match TRBD2. After removal of 4 bases from V and 2 bases from J, the junction contained 8 bases not matched to a gene. Germline-derived CDR1 and CDR2 are SNHLY and FYNNEI. This CDR3 comprises 15 residues.

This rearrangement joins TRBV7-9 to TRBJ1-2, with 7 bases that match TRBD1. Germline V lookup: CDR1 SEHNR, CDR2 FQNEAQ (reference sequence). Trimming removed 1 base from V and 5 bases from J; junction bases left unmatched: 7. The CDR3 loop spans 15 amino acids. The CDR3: CASSLVSDREYGYTF. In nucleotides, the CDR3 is TGTGCCAGCAGCTTAGTTAGCGACAGGGAATATGGCTACACCTTC.

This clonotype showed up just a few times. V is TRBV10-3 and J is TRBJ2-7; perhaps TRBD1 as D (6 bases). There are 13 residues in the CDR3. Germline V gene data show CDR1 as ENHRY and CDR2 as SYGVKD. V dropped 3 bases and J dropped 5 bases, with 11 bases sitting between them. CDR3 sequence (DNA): TGTGCCATCAGTGACCAGGGGTTCCACGAGCAGTACGTC. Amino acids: CAISDQGFHEQYV.

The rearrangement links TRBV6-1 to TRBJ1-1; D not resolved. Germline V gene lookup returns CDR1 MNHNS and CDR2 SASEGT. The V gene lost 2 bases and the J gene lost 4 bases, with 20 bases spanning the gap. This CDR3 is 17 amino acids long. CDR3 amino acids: CASSERVGEGGGTEAFF. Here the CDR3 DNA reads TGTGCCAGCAGTGAAAGAGTGGGCGAGGGCGGCGGCACTGAAGCTTTCTTT.

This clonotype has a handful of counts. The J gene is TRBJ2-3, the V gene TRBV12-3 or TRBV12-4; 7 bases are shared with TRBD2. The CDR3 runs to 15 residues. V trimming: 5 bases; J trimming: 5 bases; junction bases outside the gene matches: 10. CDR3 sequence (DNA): TGTGCCAGCAGTCCCCCGGGAGGTCGAAGAGATACGCAGTATTTT. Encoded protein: CASSPPGGRRDTQYF.

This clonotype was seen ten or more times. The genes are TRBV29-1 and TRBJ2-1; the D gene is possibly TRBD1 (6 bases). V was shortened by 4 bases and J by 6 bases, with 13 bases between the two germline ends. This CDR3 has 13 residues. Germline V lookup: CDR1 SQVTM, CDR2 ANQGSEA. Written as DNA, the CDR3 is TGCAGCGTTGGACAGGCTCTCCGCAATGAGCAGTTCTTC. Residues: CSVGQALRNEQFF.

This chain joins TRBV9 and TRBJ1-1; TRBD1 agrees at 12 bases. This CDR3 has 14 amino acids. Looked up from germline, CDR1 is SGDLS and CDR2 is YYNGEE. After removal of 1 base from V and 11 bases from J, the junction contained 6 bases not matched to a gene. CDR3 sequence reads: CASSVLGQGAAAFF. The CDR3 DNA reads TGTGCCAGCAGCGTATTGGGACAGGGGGCGGCGGCTTTCTTT.

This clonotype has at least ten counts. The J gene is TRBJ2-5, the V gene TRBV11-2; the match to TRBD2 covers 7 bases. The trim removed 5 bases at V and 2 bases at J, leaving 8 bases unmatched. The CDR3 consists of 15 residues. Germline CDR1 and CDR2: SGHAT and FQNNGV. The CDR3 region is CASSPSWGGQETQYF. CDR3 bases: TGTGCCAGCAGCCCCTCCTGGGGGGGGCAAGAGACCCAGTACTTC.

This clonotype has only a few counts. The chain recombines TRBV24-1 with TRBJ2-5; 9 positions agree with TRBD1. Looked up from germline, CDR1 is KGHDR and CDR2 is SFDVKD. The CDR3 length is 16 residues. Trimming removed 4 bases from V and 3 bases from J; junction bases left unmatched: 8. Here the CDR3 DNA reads TGTGCCACCAGTGACCCAATCGACAGGGGGAAAGAGACCCAGTACTTC. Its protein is CATSDPIDRGKETQYF.

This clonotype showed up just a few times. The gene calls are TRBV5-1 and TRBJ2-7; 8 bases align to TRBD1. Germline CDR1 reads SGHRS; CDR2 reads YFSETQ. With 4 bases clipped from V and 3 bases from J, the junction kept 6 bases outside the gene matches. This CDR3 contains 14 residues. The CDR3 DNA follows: TGCGCCAGCAGCACCACAGGGGGAAGCTACGAGCAGTACGTC. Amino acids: CASSTTGGSYEQYV.

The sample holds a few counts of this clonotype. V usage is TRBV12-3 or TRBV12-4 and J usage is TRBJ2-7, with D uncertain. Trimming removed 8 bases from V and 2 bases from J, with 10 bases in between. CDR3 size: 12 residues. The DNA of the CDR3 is TGTGCCAGCGCGGCTGAGACCTACGAGCAGTACTTC. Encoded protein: CASAAETYEQYF.

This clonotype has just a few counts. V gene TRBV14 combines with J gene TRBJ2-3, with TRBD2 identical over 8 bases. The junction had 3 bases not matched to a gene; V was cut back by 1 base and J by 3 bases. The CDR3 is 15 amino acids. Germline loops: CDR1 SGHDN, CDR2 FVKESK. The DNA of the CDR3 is TGTGCCAGCAGCCAAGTGCGGGGGGTGACAGATACGCAGTATTTT. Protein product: CASSQVRGVTDTQYF.

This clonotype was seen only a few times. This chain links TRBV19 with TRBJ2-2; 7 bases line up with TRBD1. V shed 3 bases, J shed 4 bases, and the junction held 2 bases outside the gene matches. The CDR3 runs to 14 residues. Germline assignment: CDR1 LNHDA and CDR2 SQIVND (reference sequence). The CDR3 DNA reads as TGTGCCAGTAGTATCGGACAGGTCACCGGGGAGCTGTTTTTT. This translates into CASSIGQVTGELFF.

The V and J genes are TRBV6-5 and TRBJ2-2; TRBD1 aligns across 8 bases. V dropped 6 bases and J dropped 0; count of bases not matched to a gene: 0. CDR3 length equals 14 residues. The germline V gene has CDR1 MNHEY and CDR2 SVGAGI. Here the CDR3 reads CASRGQANTGELFF. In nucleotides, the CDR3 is TGTGCCAGCAGGGGACAGGCGAACACCGGGGAGCTGTTTTTT.

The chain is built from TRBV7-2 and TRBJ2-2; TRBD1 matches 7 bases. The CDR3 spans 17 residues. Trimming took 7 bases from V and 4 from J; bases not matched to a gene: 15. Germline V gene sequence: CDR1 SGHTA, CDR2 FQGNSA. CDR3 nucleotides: TGTGCCAGCAACCCGCGCAGAGACAGGGCGGCCACCGGGGAGCTGTTTTTT. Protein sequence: CASNPRRDRAATGELFF.

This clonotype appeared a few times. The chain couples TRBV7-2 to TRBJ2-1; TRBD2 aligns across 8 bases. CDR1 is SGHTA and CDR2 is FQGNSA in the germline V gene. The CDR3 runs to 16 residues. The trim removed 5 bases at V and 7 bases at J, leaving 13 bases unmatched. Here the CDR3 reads CASSLGTRGHWNEQFF. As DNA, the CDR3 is TGTGCCAGCAGCCTGGGGACTAGGGGTCACTGGAATGAGCAGTTCTTC.

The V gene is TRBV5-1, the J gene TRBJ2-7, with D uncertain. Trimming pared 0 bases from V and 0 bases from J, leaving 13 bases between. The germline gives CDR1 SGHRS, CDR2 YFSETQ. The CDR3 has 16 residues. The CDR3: CASSLGPATSSYEQYF. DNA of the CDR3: TGCGCCAGCAGCTTGGGGCCGGCAACAAGCTCCTACGAGCAGTACTTC.

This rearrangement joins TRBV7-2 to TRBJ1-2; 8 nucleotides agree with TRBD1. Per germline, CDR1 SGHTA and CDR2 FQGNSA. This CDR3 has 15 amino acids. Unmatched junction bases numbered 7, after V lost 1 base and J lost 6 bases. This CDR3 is CASSLGQGARNGYTF. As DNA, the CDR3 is TGTGCCAGCAGCTTAGGGCAGGGGGCGAGGAATGGCTACACCTTC.

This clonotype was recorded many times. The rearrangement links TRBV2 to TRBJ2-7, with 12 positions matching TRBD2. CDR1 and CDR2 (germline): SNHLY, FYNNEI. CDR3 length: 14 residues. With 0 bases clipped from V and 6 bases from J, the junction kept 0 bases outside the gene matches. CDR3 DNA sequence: TGTGCCAGCAGTGAAGCGGGACTAGCGGGCGAGCAGTACGTC. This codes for CASSEAGLAGEQYV.